This entry describes one TCR beta chain. Its antigen is unknown. The sample contains more than one DNA sequence encoding this CDR3. Before any sequencing was done, the ViraFEST assay used viral peptide pools to expand antigen-specific CD4+ T cells. Researchers isolated CD4+ T cells once 9 to 11 days of culture had elapsed. Vaccinated recipients, who were negative for nucleocapsid antibodies, had no history of SARS-CoV-2 infection. Fresh IL-2-containing medium replaced half the medium on days 3 and 7. This CDR3 contains 15 residues. Trimming removed 2 bases from V and 4 bases from J; junction bases left unmatched: 2. Germline CDR1 is SGDLS and CDR2 is YYNGEE. This specimen belongs to a study of vaccination effects on CD4 cells after COVID-19. Study conclusions and caveats: Late post-vaccination samples showed marked contraction of infection- and vaccine-induced clones.

Assay used: immunoSEQ multiplex PCR; TCRdb lists only in-frame clones, some missing. Of about 70,000 clones in the sample, under 90% are singletons; the top ten hold 12%. The sequencing used CD4+ T cells from PBMCs cultured with SARS-CoV-2 spike peptides, collected before COVID-19 vaccination. The receptor's source is a human donor who received a COVID-19 vaccine. The chain carries TRBV9 and TRBJ2-5, with 13 bases fitting TRBD2. CDR3 region: CASSVGLAGRETQYF. The CDR3 coding sequence is TGTGCCAGCAGCGTGGGACTAGCGGGGAGAGAGACCCAGTACTTC.